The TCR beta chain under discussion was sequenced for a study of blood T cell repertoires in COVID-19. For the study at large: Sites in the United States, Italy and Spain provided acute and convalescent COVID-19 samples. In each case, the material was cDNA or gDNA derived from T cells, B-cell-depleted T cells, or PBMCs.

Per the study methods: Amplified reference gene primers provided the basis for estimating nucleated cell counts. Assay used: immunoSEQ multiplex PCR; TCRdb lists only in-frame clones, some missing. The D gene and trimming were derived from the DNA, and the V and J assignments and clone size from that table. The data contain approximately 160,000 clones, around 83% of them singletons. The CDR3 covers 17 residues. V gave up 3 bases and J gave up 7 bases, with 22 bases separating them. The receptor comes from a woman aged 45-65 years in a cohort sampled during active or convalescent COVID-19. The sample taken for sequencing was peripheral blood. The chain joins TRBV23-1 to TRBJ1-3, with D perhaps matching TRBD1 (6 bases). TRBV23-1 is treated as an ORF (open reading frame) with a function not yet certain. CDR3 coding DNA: TGCGCCAGCAGTCATCTTAGACAGGTAGGGGGTAGGAACACCATATATTTT. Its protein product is CASSHLRQVGGRNTIYF.